The source of this T cell receptor beta chain is a study of blood T cell repertoires in COVID-19. Study in general: The analysed material was cDNA or gDNA that came from T cells, B-cell-depleted T cells, or PBMCs.

The method was immunoSEQ multiplex PCR; TCRdb's version includes in-frame clones alone and lacks a portion of them. This sample has approximately 170,000 clones, with around 78% found just once. Enrollees, roughly 18 to 90 years old, lived in some 24 US areas. Donors in Cohort 3 who had recovered were those with two negative PCRs, healthcare professional clearance, or resolution of their symptoms. This CDR3 is 12 amino acids long. Trimming shortened V by 3 bases and J by 5 bases, and 7 bases separated the two germline ends. Looked up from germline, CDR1 is LNHDA and CDR2 is SQIVND (reference sequence).

The source is a woman in her forties or fifties who had recovered from COVID-19. The material sequenced was PBMCs or T cells enriched from blood (not recorded which). The chain links TRBV19 to TRBJ1-2; D ambiguous. The DNA for the CDR3 is TGTGCCAGTAGTATCCGTAGTTATGGCTACACCTTC. This codes for CASSIRSYGYTF.